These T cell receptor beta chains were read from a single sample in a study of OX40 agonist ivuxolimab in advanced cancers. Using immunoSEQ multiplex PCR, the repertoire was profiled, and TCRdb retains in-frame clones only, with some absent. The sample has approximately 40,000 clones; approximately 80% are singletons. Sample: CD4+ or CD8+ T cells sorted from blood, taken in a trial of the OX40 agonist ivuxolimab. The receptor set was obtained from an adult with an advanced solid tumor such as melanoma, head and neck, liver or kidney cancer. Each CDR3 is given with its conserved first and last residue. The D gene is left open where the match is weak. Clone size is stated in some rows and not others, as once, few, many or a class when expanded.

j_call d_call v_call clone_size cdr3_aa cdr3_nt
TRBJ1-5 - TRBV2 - CASSETQTPWGNQPQHF TGTGCCAGCAGTGAAACTCAGACCCCTTGGGGCAATCAGCCCCAGCATTTT
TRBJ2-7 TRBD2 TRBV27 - CASGTSGSYEQYF TGTGCCAGCGGGACTAGCGGATCCTACGAGCAGTACTTC
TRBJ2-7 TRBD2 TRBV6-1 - CASGLAGREQYF TGTGCCAGCGGACTAGCGGGACGCGAGCAGTACTTC
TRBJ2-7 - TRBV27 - CASSRSQGDYSYEQYF TGTGCCAGCAGTCGAAGCCAGGGCGACTATTCCTACGAGCAGTACTTC
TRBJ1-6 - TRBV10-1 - CASRSDRGYLSYNSPLHF TGCGCCAGCAGGTCGGACAGAGGGTATCTCTCTTATAATTCACCCCTCCACTTT
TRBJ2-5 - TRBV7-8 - CASSRSGPGGETQYF TGTGCCAGCAGCCGTAGCGGCCCAGGGGGAGAGACCCAGTACTTC
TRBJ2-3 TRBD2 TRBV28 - CASSLWGLAGGPSTDTQYF TGTGCCAGCAGTTTATGGGGACTAGCGGGGGGGCCGAGCACAGATACGCAGTATTTT
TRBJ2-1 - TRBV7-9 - CASSVTVRSYNEQFF TGTGCCAGCAGCGTAACAGTTCGCTCCTACAATGAGCAGTTCTTC
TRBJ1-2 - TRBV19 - CAPNPGSIARYGYTF TGTGCCCCTAACCCCGGCAGCATCGCCCGCTATGGCTACACCTTC
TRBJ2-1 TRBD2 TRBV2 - CAVRGLAGVQVYNEQFF TGTGCTGTGAGGGGACTAGCGGGGGTCCAGGTCTACAATGAGCAGTTCTTC
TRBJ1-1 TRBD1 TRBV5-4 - CASSPQGANTEAFF TGTGCCAGCAGCCCACAGGGGGCGAACACTGAAGCTTTCTTT
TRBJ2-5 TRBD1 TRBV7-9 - CASSSGDSQYQETQYF TGTGCCAGCAGCTCAGGGGACAGTCAATACCAAGAGACCCAGTACTTC
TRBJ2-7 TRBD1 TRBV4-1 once CASSQAGGDSYEQYF TGCGCCAGCAGCCAGGCAGGGGGCGATTCCTACGAGCAGTACTTC
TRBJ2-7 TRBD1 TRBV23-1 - CASSPRDSNYEQYF TGCGCCAGCAGTCCCCGGGACAGTAACTACGAGCAGTACTTC
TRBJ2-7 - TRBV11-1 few CASSSIRDKPYEQYF TGTGCCAGCAGCTCGATACGGGACAAACCCTACGAGCAGTACTTC
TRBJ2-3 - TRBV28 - CASSSLFYRVGSSPTDTQYF TGTGCCAGCAGTTCCCTTTTTTACCGGGTCGGGAGTTCCCCCACAGATACGCAGTATTTT